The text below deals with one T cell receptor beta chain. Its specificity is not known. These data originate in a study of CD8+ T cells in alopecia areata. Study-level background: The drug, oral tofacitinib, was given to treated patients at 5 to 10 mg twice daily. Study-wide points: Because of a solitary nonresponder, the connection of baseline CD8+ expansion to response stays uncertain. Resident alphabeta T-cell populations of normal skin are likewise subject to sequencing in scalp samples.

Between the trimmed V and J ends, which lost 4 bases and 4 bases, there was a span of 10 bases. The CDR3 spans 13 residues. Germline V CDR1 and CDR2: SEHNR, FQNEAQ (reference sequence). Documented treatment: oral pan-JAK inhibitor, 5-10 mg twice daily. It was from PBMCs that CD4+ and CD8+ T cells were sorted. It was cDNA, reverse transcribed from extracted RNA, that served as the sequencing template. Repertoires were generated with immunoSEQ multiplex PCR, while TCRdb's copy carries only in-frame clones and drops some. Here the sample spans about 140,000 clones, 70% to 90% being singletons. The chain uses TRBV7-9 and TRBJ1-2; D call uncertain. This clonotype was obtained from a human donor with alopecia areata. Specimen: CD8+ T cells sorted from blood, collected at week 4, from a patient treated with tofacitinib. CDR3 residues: CASSSGPLYGYTF. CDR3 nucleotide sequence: TGTGCCAGCAGCTCCGGGCCACTCTATGGCTACACCTTC.